Each of the 23 T cell receptor beta chains below was sequenced from the same sample in a study of blood T cell repertoires in COVID-19. The table came from immunoSEQ multiplex PCR; TCRdb's copy has only in-frame clones and leaves some out. Found here are about 200,000 clones, roughly 90% of them singletons; the top ten hold roughly a sixth. Sequencing was carried out using peripheral blood. Source of these receptors: a man aged 50 or older with COVID-19, enrolled during active disease.

The chain carries TRBV16 and TRBJ2-1; D ambiguous. There are 12 residues in the CDR3. The germline gives CDR1 KGHSY, CDR2 FQNENV. Trimming removed 0 bases from V and 12 bases from J, with 9 bases in between. CDR3 sequence reads: CASSQSDSSQFF. CDR3 DNA sequence: TGTGCCAGCAGCCAATCGGATAGCTCGCAGTTCTTC.

The chain uses TRBV2 and TRBJ2-1; 10 bases align to TRBD2. CDR3 length: 16 residues. CDR1 is SNHLY, CDR2 FYNNEI, per germline. Unmatched junction bases numbered 6, after V lost 6 bases and J lost 1 base. The CDR3 region is CASRKTSGTSYNEQFF. The CDR3 DNA is TGTGCCAGCAGGAAAACTAGCGGGACTTCCTACAATGAGCAGTTCTTC.

The rearrangement joins TRBV5-1 to TRBJ2-7; 8 bases match TRBD2. The CDR3 has 15 residues. Germline values: CDR1 SGHRS, CDR2 YFSETQ. V dropped 4 bases and J dropped 6; count of bases not matched to a gene: 12. CDR3 sequence reads: CASSTAGGHPSEQYF. The CDR3 coding sequence is TGCGCCAGCAGCACCGCGGGGGGCCATCCTTCCGAGCAGTACTTC. The variable domain in full, with the rest retrieved from reference TRBV5-1 and TRBJ2-7, is KAGVTQTPRYLIKTRGQQVTLSCSPISGHRSVSWYQQTPGQGLQFLFEYFSETQRNKGNFPGRFSGRQFSNSRSEMNVSTLELGDSALYLCASSTAGGHPSEQYFGPGTRLTVT.

The chain uses TRBV5-6 and TRBJ2-5, with TRBD1 as a possible D gene (5 bases). From germline, CDR1 is SGHDT and CDR2 YYEEEE. Trimming pared 0 bases from V and 2 bases from J, leaving 11 bases between. The CDR3 has 15 amino acids. This chain's CDR3 is CASSLVTGVQETQYF. The CDR3 coding sequence is TGTGCCAGCAGCTTGGTAACAGGAGTACAAGAGACCCAGTACTTC.

CDR3 coding DNA: TGTGCCAGCAGTGAGAAAACAGGGACAGGGAGTTGGGAGCAGTACTTC. Translation: CASSEKTGTGSWEQYF. The chain combines TRBV6-1 with TRBJ2-7; 9 nucleotides line up with TRBD1. Germline V gene lookup returns CDR1 MNHNS and CDR2 SASEGT. The V segment lost 3 bases and the J segment 7 bases; nucleotides outside the gene matches: 13. This CDR3 comprises 16 residues.

The rearrangement uses TRBV7-6 and TRBJ2-5; 7 bases line up with TRBD1. The CDR3 runs 18 residues. Looked up from germline, CDR1 is SGHVS and CDR2 is FNYEAQ. V lost 6 bases to trimming and J lost 2 bases; unmatched junction nucleotides: 18. CDR3 nucleotides: TGTGCCAGCAGGTATAGGGGGAAAGACCGGGACAGTCAAGAGACCCAGTACTTC. This translates into CASRYRGKDRDSQETQYF. The full variable domain, rest sourced from reference TRBV7-6 and TRBJ2-5, is GAGVSQSPRYKVTKRGQDVALRCDPISGHVSLYWYRQALGQGPEFLTYFNYEAQQDKSGLPNDRFSAERPEGSISTLTIQRTEQRDSAMYRCASRYRGKDRDSQETQYFGPGTRLLVL.

The chain joins TRBV10-3 to TRBJ2-7; 15 bases are a match to TRBD2. The V gene's germline CDR1 is ENHRY and CDR2 SYGVKD. This CDR3 is built from 16 residues. The V segment lost 7 bases and the J segment 4 bases; nucleotides outside the gene matches: 8. The CDR3 bases are TGTGCCATCATGGGGGGACTAGCGGGAGGTTTATACGAGCAGTACTTC. It is translated as CAIMGGLAGGLYEQYF.

The CDR3 DNA reads as TGTGCCAGCAGCAAAGACAGATACACCGGGGAGCTGTTTTTT. Protein product: CASSKDRYTGELFF. The chain uses TRBV5-5 and TRBJ2-2; TRBD1 is a possible D gene (5 bases). V lost 4 bases and J 3 bases, leaving 10 bases between the germline ends. The CDR3 covers 14 residues. Looked up from germline, CDR1 is SGHKS and CDR2 is YYEKEE (reference sequence).

V gene TRBV28 combines with J gene TRBJ1-1; D is possibly TRBD1 (6 bases). CDR3 length equals 17 residues. Germline loops: CDR1 MDHEN, CDR2 SYDVKM. V was trimmed by 2 bases and J by 6 bases, leaving 22 bases between them. In DNA form, the CDR3 reads TGTGCCAGCAGTTTAATCACCTTTACTTACAGGGCCCCTGAAGCTTTCTTT. Translation gives CASSLITFTYRAPEAFF.

The chain links TRBV2 to TRBJ2-7; the match to TRBD2 covers 7 bases. In germline, CDR1 is SNHLY, CDR2 FYNNEI. The ends lost 7 bases at V and 4 bases at J; junction bases unmatched: 10. The CDR3 sequence is 14 residues long. The CDR3 sequence: CASTGTMGAYEQYF. The DNA of the CDR3 is TGTGCCAGCACCGGGACTATGGGAGCTTACGAGCAGTACTTC.

CDR3 nucleotides: TGTGCCAGCAGGGGCTCCGGGACAGGGCCTGGAAACACCATATATTTT. It specifies CASRGSGTGPGNTIYF. This chain uses TRBV2 with TRBJ1-3; 9 nucleotides agree with TRBD1. The length of the CDR3 is 16 residues. The germline V gene encodes CDR1 SNHLY and CDR2 FYNNEI. V was clipped by 6 bases and J by 2 bases; unmatched bases: 8.

This clone was counted ten times or more. The V gene is TRBV24-1, the J gene TRBJ1-5; D gene ambiguous. CDR3 size: 12 residues. Trimming pared 5 bases from V and 6 bases from J, leaving 7 bases between. Germline values: CDR1 KGHDR, CDR2 SFDVKD. The CDR3 coding sequence is TGTGCCACCAGTGGGGGAGCTCAGCCCCAGCATTTT. As protein: CATSGGAQPQHF.

The rearrangement links TRBV28 to TRBJ1-6, with unresolved D. Germline V gives CDR1 MDHEN, CDR2 SYDVKM. The CDR3 loop spans 10 amino acids. V lost 9 bases to trimming and J lost 9 bases, with 6 bases between them. This CDR3 is CARCGSPLHF. The CDR3 nucleotides are TGTGCCAGATGCGGTTCACCCCTCCACTTT.

This rearrangement joins TRBV7-3 to TRBJ2-1, with 7 nucleotides matching TRBD2. CDR3 length equals 16 residues. The germline CDR1 and CDR2 sequences are SGHTA and FQGTGA. With 4 bases clipped from V and 5 bases from J, the junction kept 11 bases outside the gene matches. The CDR3 coding sequence is TGTGCCAGCAGCTCTAAACCGCGGGGAGGGAACAATGAGCAGTTCTTC. As protein: CASSSKPRGGNNEQFF.

CDR3: CASSYSFLASGELFF. The CDR3 coding sequence is TGTGCCAGCAGTTACTCGTTTCTAGCGTCCGGGGAGCTGTTTTTT. The rearrangement links TRBV6-2 or TRBV6-3 to TRBJ2-2; D is possibly TRBD2 (6 bases). Germline V gene sequence: CDR1 MNHEY, CDR2 SVGEGT. CDR3 length equals 15 residues. Trimming took off 0 bases at V and 6 bases at J, with 11 bases between the two ends.

The chain carries TRBV28 and TRBJ2-1; D gene uncertain. Per the germline V gene, CDR1 is MDHEN and CDR2 is SYDVKM. The CDR3 totals 14 residues. Trimming cost V 7 bases and J 3 bases, with 13 bases left between them. CDR3 residues: CASNRSPGYNEQFF. DNA of the CDR3: TGTGCCAGCAATAGGTCGCCGGGCTACAATGAGCAGTTCTTC.

The genes are TRBV5-1 and TRBJ2-7, with no clear D. The CDR3 length is 14 residues. Germline V lookup: CDR1 SGHRS, CDR2 YFSETQ. V was trimmed by 2 bases and J by 5 bases, leaving 14 bases between them. The CDR3 spells CASSLVTPQNEQYF. The CDR3 DNA reads as TGCGCCAGCAGCTTAGTGACCCCACAGAACGAGCAGTACTTC.

The gene calls are TRBV19 and TRBJ2-3, with 8 positions matching TRBD1. This CDR3 is built from 17 residues. Germline lookup yields CDR1 LNHDA and CDR2 SQIVND (reference sequence). V lost 3 bases and J lost 2; bases outside the gene matches: 10. CDR3 region: CASSIGTGAPHTDTQYF. The CDR3, as DNA: TGTGCCAGTAGTATTGGGACAGGAGCCCCTCACACAGATACGCAGTATTTT. The full variable domain, completed using reference TRBV19 and TRBJ2-3, is DGGITQSPKYLFRKEGQNVTLSCEQNLNHDAMYWYRQDPGQGLRLIYYSQIVNDFQKGDIAEGYSVSREKKESFPLTVTSAQKNPTAFYLCASSIGTGAPHTDTQYFGPGTRLTVL.

This chain links TRBV19 with TRBJ2-1; 9 positions agree with TRBD1. Germline V gives CDR1 LNHDA, CDR2 SQIVND (reference sequence). This CDR3 contains 15 residues. V dropped 3 bases and J dropped 3; count of bases not matched to a gene: 3. As DNA, the CDR3 is TGTGCCAGTAGTATCCAGACAGGGGGCTACAATGAGCAGTTCTTC. Its protein is CASSIQTGGYNEQFF.

V gene TRBV10-3 combines with J gene TRBJ2-3; possibly TRBD2 for D (6 bases). Germline V CDR1 and CDR2: ENHRY, SYGVKD. V was pared by 2 bases and J by 2 bases, with 14 bases between. The CDR3 covers 16 residues. The CDR3 nucleotides are TGTGCCATCAGTGAGGTCGAGCGGGCTATCACAGATACGCAGTATTTT. Translation gives CAISEVERAITDTQYF.

The J gene is TRBJ2-3, the V gene TRBV4-2, with 12 positions matching TRBD2. Losses at the gene ends were 0 bases for V and 1 base for J; bases not matched to a gene: 5. Germline CDR1 and CDR2: LGHNA and YNFKEQ. This CDR3 comprises 18 residues. CDR3 nucleotide sequence: TGTGCCAGCAGCCAAGAGCCTAGCGGGGGGGCCGGCACAGATACGCAGTATTTT. It translates to CASSQEPSGGAGTDTQYF.

The chain employs TRBV18 and TRBJ2-7; no clear D. Germline CDR1 and CDR2: KGHSH and LQKENI. V lost 2 bases and J lost 0, with 8 bases in between. The CDR3 has 14 residues. CDR3 region: CASSPGAASYEQYF. CDR3 in DNA: TGTGCCAGCTCACCAGGAGCAGCCTCCTACGAGCAGTACTTC. The full variable domain, with the rest looked up from reference TRBV18 and TRBJ2-7, is NAGVMQNPRHLVRRRGQEARLRCSPMKGHSHVYWYRQLPEEGLKFMVYLQKENIIDESGMPKERFSAEFPKEGPSILRIQQVVRGDSAAYFCASSPGAASYEQYFGPGTRLTVT.

A word on this clone: Other DNA sequences in this specimen translate into the identical CDR3. The rearrangement uses TRBV5-6 and TRBJ2-7; D perhaps matches TRBD2 (6 bases). Trimming left V 5 bases short and J 1 base short, with 13 bases between. Germline V gene data show CDR1 as SGHDT and CDR2 as YYEEEE. The CDR3 length is 14 residues. The CDR3: CASSLPGGSYEQYF. Here the CDR3 DNA reads TGTGCCAGCAGTCTCCCTGGGGGGTCCTACGAGCAGTACTTC.